The 26 T cell receptor beta chains in this list originate from one sample, sequenced in a study of glioma-infiltrating T cells. Amplification of TCR alpha and beta CDR3 regions from RNA used iRepertoire nested multiplex PCR. Each CDR3 protein is one row after TCRdb ran MiXCR on the multiplex PCR reads. The sample includes 100,000 to 150,000 distinct CDR3 sequences, 20% to 25% seen only once; the top ten take around a quarter. Material: glioma tissue, nonneoplastic brain tissue, or PBMCs (not recorded which). These TCRs come from a human donor with low-grade glioma or glioblastoma, undergoing nonglioma brain surgery, or in good health (not recorded which).

This clonotype was detected only once. Germline is not matched at one junction end, which may reflect a read error. The rearrangement links TRBV6-8 to TRBJ2-6, with D uncertain. Germline loops: CDR1 MNHGY, CDR2 SAAAGT. The CDR3 covers 12 residues. As DNA, the CDR3 is TGTGCCAGCATTTACATGGCCAACGTCCTGACTTTC. Its protein product is CASIYMANVLTF.

There are a few counts of this clonotype. The chain carries TRBV6-2 or TRBV6-3 and TRBJ2-1; no definite D call. Deletions cut 10 bases from V and 7 bases from J, with 8 bases between. The CDR3 totals 10 residues. Germline CDR1 MNHEY, CDR2 SVGEGT. The CDR3 is CAIGINEQFF. CDR3 sequence (DNA): TGTGCCATCGGTATTAATGAGCAGTTCTTC.

V gene TRBV20-1 combines with J gene TRBJ1-2, with 10 bases identical to TRBD1. The germline V gene has CDR1 DFQATT and CDR2 SNEGSKA (reference sequence). The CDR3 runs to 15 residues. V gave up 8 bases and J gave up 2 bases; unmatched junction bases: 11. The CDR3 spells CSSEGGQGSNYGYTF. The CDR3 DNA follows: TGCAGTTCTGAAGGGGGACAGGGGTCGAACTATGGCTACACCTTC.

The chain couples TRBV4-1 to TRBJ1-2; D not resolved. This CDR3 has 12 amino acids. Germline values: CDR1 MGHRA, CDR2 YSYEKL. The V end was cut by 2 bases, the J end by 5 bases, with 6 bases between. DNA for the CDR3: TGCGCCAGCAGCCAAATGGGATATGGCTACACCTTC. This sequence encodes CASSQMGYGYTF.

At least ten counts were recorded for this clonotype. The chain carries TRBV6-1 and TRBJ2-1; 10 nucleotides agree with TRBD2. CDR1 is MNHNS, CDR2 SASEGT, per germline. J was trimmed by 0 bases and V by 8 bases; bases with no gene match: 13. The CDR3 length is 18 residues. The CDR3 region has the DNA TGTGCCAGCGCCCGGGAGCGGGGGGGCTATAGCTCCTACAATGAGCAGTTCTTC. This gives the protein CASARERGGYSSYNEQFF.

This clonotype appeared a few times. The chain has TRBV28 and TRBJ2-2; D is tentatively TRBD1 or TRBD2 (5 bases each). CDR1 is MDHEN, CDR2 SYDVKM, per germline. Trimming took off 3 bases at V and 7 bases at J, with 12 bases between the two ends. The CDR3 is 14 residues long. CDR3 in DNA: TGTGCCAGCAGTTTCTCGGGGCCGGACGGGGAGCTGTTTTTT. Its protein product is CASSFSGPDGELFF.

This clonotype showed up just a few times. The rearrangement uses TRBV6-1 and TRBJ1-3; 7 bases line up with TRBD1. The ends lost 6 bases at V and 0 bases at J; junction bases unmatched: 5. Looked up from germline, CDR1 is MNHNS and CDR2 is SASEGT. This CDR3 is built from 15 residues. Written as DNA, the CDR3 is TGTGCCAGCAGACCACAGGGGAACTCTGGAAACACCATATATTTT. Translation gives CASRPQGNSGNTIYF.

This clonotype showed up just a few times. The chain is built from TRBV28 and TRBJ2-3; 8 bases line up with TRBD1. The germline V gene encodes CDR1 MDHEN and CDR2 SYDVKM. The V gene end was trimmed by 3 bases and the J gene end by 2 bases; junction bases not matched to a gene: 10. CDR3 length: 17 amino acids. The CDR3 DNA follows: TGTGCCAGCAGTTTCCATTGGACAGGGATGAACACAGATACGCAGTATTTT. Residues: CASSFHWTGMNTDTQYF.

This clonotype appeared a few times. The V and J genes are TRBV7-6 and TRBJ1-1; D gene ambiguous. CDR1 and CDR2 (germline): SGHVS, FNYEAQ. CDR3 length: 14 residues. V was shortened by 2 bases and J by 1 base, with 8 bases between the two germline ends. CDR3: CASSLSTRNTEAFF. CDR3 nucleotides: TGTGCCAGCAGCTTATCGACTAGGAACACTGAAGCTTTCTTT.

J is TRBJ1-6 and V is TRBV12-3 or TRBV12-4, with 8 bases lining up with TRBD1. After removal of 5 bases from V and 2 bases from J, the junction contained 2 bases not matched to a gene. This CDR3 has 15 residues. In DNA, the CDR3 is TGTGCCAGCAGTACAGGGGGAACCTATAATTCACCCCTCCACTTT. Protein sequence: CASSTGGTYNSPLHF.

To note about this clonotype: It may be a read error: a sequence one base away is much more abundant. This chain links TRBV20-1 with TRBJ2-4; TRBD1 matches at 9 bases. The CDR3 sequence is 14 residues long. Germline CDR1 and CDR2: DFQATT and SNEGSKA (reference sequence). CDR3: CSARSGTGNNIRYF. CDR3 nucleotide sequence: TGCAGTGCTAGATCCGGGACAGGGAATAACATTCGGTACTTC.

This clonotype was seen only a few times. This chain uses TRBV28 with TRBJ2-5, with 9 bases lining up with TRBD2. This CDR3 contains 15 residues. CDR1 and CDR2 (germline): MDHEN, SYDVKM. V dropped 3 bases and J dropped 3; count of bases not matched to a gene: 5. The CDR3 nucleotides are TGTGCCAGCAGTTTGCCTAGCGGGATGGAAGAGACCCAGTACTTC. Translated, it gives CASSLPSGMEETQYF.

This clonotype appeared many times. The chain joins TRBV7-2 to TRBJ2-3; D possibly corresponds to TRBD2 (6 bases). Trimming stripped 2 bases from V and 0 bases from J, with 24 bases between. Germline V CDR1 and CDR2: SGHTA, FQGNSA. This CDR3 has 20 residues. The CDR3 here is CASSLWAGWDGGGSTDTQYF. The CDR3 coding sequence is TGTGCCAGCAGCTTATGGGCAGGGTGGGACGGGGGTGGTAGCACAGATACGCAGTATTTT. The full variable domain, with the rest looked up from reference TRBV7-2 and TRBJ2-3, is GAGVSQSPSNKVTEKGKDVELRCDPISGHTALYWYRQSLGQGLEFLIYFQGNSAPDKSGLPSDRFSAERTGGSVSTLTIQRTQQEDSAVYLCASSLWAGWDGGGSTDTQYFGPGTRLTVL.

This clonotype was counted only a few times. The V and J genes are TRBV6-1 and TRBJ2-7, with 7 nucleotides matching TRBD1. Germline V lookup: CDR1 MNHNS, CDR2 SASEGT. This CDR3 comprises 14 residues. V was pared by 6 bases and J by 5 bases, with 10 bases of the junction left unmatched. The chain's CDR3 is CASRPETGRDEQYV. For the CDR3, the DNA is TGTGCCAGCAGACCCGAGACAGGGCGCGACGAGCAGTACGTC.

The chain uses TRBV25-1 and TRBJ1-4, with D possibly matching TRBD1 (5 bases). The CDR3 runs 13 residues. The germline V gene has CDR1 MGHDK and CDR2 SYGVNS. V dropped 8 bases and J dropped 7 bases, with 14 bases sitting between them. The chain's CDR3 is CASWAGSGEKLFF. The CDR3 bases are TGTGCCAGCTGGGCAGGGTCAGGTGAAAAACTGTTTTTT.

This clonotype was observed many times. Germline and junction disagree at one end, which may indicate a read error. The V gene is TRBV7-9, the J gene TRBJ1-1; weak D call: TRBD1 (6 bases). The CDR3 extends over 10 amino acids. Germline-derived CDR1 and CDR2 are SEHNR and FQNEAQ (reference sequence). The DNA for the CDR3 is TGTGCCAGCAGCCCCTGGACAGCTACATTT. This encodes CASSPWTATF.

This chain links TRBV5-1 with TRBJ2-2; D is uncertain. The germline gives CDR1 SGHRS, CDR2 YFSETQ. The CDR3 is 12 amino acids. V gave up 6 bases and J gave up 6 bases, with 9 bases separating them. The CDR3 bases are TGCGCCAGCACCCACGCGGCCGGGGAGCTGTTTTTT. Amino acids: CASTHAAGELFF. The whole variable domain, filled in from reference TRBV5-1 and TRBJ2-2, reads KAGVTQTPRYLIKTRGQQVTLSCSPISGHRSVSWYQQTPGQGLQFLFEYFSETQRNKGNFPGRFSGRQFSNSRSEMNVSTLELGDSALYLCASTHAAGELFFGEGSRLTVL.

The chain links TRBV6-8 to TRBJ1-2; D may be TRBD1 (5 bases). Deletions cut 4 bases from V and 4 bases from J, with 16 bases between. Germline CDR1 reads MNHGY; CDR2 reads SAAAGT. The CDR3 runs 15 residues. CDR3 sequence: CASSLGIDSTYGYTF. CDR3 nucleotide sequence: TGTGCCAGCAGTTTGGGCATAGACAGTACCTATGGCTACACCTTC.

This clonotype turned up a few times. The chain links TRBV7-2 to TRBJ1-1; unclear D gene. V was pared by 5 bases and J by 5 bases, with 15 bases between. Germline V gives CDR1 SGHTA, CDR2 FQGNSA. This CDR3 region has 14 residues. The CDR3 spells CASSPRFRGTEAFF. The CDR3 DNA is TGTGCCAGCAGCCCCAGGTTTCGGGGTACTGAAGCTTTCTTT.

The CDR3 is CASSLGVEPQHF. CDR3 bases: TGTGCCAGCAGTTTAGGAGTTGAGCCCCAGCATTTT. This sequence joins TRBV12-3 or TRBV12-4 and TRBJ1-5; D unclear. V lost 1 base and J lost 8, with 6 bases in between. CDR3 size: 12 residues.

The chain carries TRBV19 and TRBJ1-5; D may be TRBD1 (5 bases). Trimming pared 10 bases from V and 5 bases from J, leaving 12 bases between. Germline V lookup: CDR1 LNHDA, CDR2 SQIVND (reference sequence). CDR3 length: 12 residues. CDR3 region: CATQVGDQPQHF. CDR3 DNA: TGTGCCACCCAAGTGGGGGATCAGCCCCAGCATTTT.

This clonotype has a count of ten or more. The chain recombines TRBV7-2 with TRBJ1-5; D is ambiguous. CDR3 length: 15 amino acids. Germline CDR1 is SGHTA and CDR2 is FQGNSA. Trimming took off 4 bases at V and 4 bases at J, with 14 bases between the two ends. Here the CDR3 reads CASSSAATENQPQHF. The CDR3 DNA reads TGTGCCAGCAGCTCAGCCGCAACAGAGAATCAGCCCCAGCATTTT.

This clonotype was seen many times. V and J are TRBV20-1 and TRBJ1-5; 10 bases are shared with TRBD1. CDR3 length: 18 amino acids. CDR1 and CDR2 (germline): DFQATT, SNEGSKA (reference sequence). V trimming: 1 base; J trimming: 0 bases; junction bases outside the gene matches: 9. CDR3 residues: CSARVPGQGIFSNQPQHF. DNA of the CDR3: TGCAGTGCTAGAGTTCCGGGACAGGGGATCTTTAGCAATCAGCCCCAGCATTTT.

The rearrangement uses TRBV20-1 and TRBJ2-1; D might be TRBD2 (6 bases). Germline CDR1 and CDR2: DFQATT and SNEGSKA (reference sequence). The CDR3 has 14 amino acids. V lost 6 bases, J lost 5 bases, and 17 bases lay in between. As DNA, the CDR3 is TGCAGTGCAGACGGACTAAAAGGTAACAATGAGCAGTTCTTC. This encodes CSADGLKGNNEQFF.

This clonotype has more than one count but fewer than ten. This sequence joins TRBV19 and TRBJ2-1; perhaps TRBD1 as D (5 bases). CDR1 and CDR2 from the germline V gene are LNHDA and SQIVND (reference sequence). The length of the CDR3 is 16 residues. Deletions cut 7 bases from V and 4 bases from J, with 20 bases between. CDR3 sequence: CASTNGARSAYNEQFF. The CDR3 bases are TGTGCCAGTACCAATGGGGCTAGATCAGCTTACAATGAGCAGTTCTTC. The variable domain in full, completed from reference TRBV19 and TRBJ2-1, reads DGGITQSPKYLFRKEGQNVTLSCEQNLNHDAMYWYRQDPGQGLRLIYYSQIVNDFQKGDIAEGYSVSREKKESFPLTVTSAQKNPTAFYLCASTNGARSAYNEQFFGPGTRLTVL.

This chain connects TRBV28 to TRBJ2-7; 16 nucleotides agree with TRBD2. Per the germline V gene, CDR1 is MDHEN and CDR2 is SYDVKM. V lost 6 bases and J lost 6; bases outside the gene matches: 17. CDR3 length equals 19 residues. This CDR3 reads CASSLDGTSGGATSSEQYV. Written as DNA, the CDR3 is TGTGCCAGCAGCTTAGATGGGACTAGCGGGGGGGCCACCTCGTCCGAGCAGTACGTC.